This TCR beta chain was obtained from a study of blood T cell repertoires in COVID-19. At the level of the study: The study drew acute and convalescent COVID-19 samples from the United States, Italy and Spain.

The study drew participants aged about 18 to 95 years from about two dozen US areas. Contact with a PCR-confirmed or clinician-diagnosed COVID-19 case occurred within 2 weeks of entry. The CDR3 runs 15 residues. CDR1 is SGHTA and CDR2 is FQGNSA in the germline V gene. Trimming shortened V by 1 base and J by 2 bases, and 12 bases separated the two germline ends. In the original workflow: Reference gene primer amplification gave nucleated cell count estimates. TCRdb's table, derived via immunoSEQ multiplex PCR, lists solely in-frame clones and lacks some. V, J and clone size were drawn from that table, and D and trimming were deduced from the DNA. Found here are 150,000 or so clones, roughly 84% of them singletons; the top ten hold approximately 5.3%.

The chain links TRBV7-2 to TRBJ2-7; tentative D call: TRBD2 (5 bases). This TCR was sampled from a man between 65 and 79 years old who had been exposed to COVID-19. Material: PBMCs or T cells enriched from blood (not recorded which). The CDR3: CASSLERVATYEQYF. In DNA form, the CDR3 reads TGTGCCAGCAGCTTAGAACGGGTAGCGACCTACGAGCAGTACTTC. The variable domain in full, with the rest retrieved from reference TRBV7-2 and TRBJ2-7, is GAGVSQSPSNKVTEKGKDVELRCDPISGHTALYWYRQSLGQGLEFLIYFQGNSAPDKSGLPSDRFSAERTGGSVSTLTIQRTQQEDSAVYLCASSLERVATYEQYFGPGTRLTVT.